These 22 T cell receptor beta chains were all obtained from the same sample, sequenced in a study of cytomegalovirus exposure and HLA in healthy donors. The PCR made use of 60 Vbeta and 13 Jbeta primers. Repertoires were generated with immunoSEQ multiplex PCR, while TCRdb's copy carries only in-frame clones and drops some. The repertoire table contains around 140,000 clones. The material sequenced was PBMCs. These receptors were obtained from a male donor in good health and CMV-seronegative.

The V call is TRBV9, the J call TRBJ1-1; the D is unclear. The CDR3 extends over 14 amino acids. CDR1 is SGDLS and CDR2 is YYNGEE in the germline V gene. Between the trimmed V and J ends, which lost 0 bases and 0 bases, there was a span of 6 bases. CDR3 loop: CASSVGGMNTEAFF. The CDR3 DNA is TGTGCCAGCAGCGTAGGCGGAATGAACACTGAAGCTTTCTTT. Full variable domain (remainder filled in from reference TRBV9 and TRBJ1-1): DSGVTQTPKHLITATGQRVTLRCSPRSGDLSVYWYQQSLDQGLQFLIQYYNGEERAKGNILERFSAQQFPDLHSELNLSSLELGDSALYFCASSVGGMNTEAFFGQGTRLTVV.

The chain links TRBV7-2 to TRBJ2-5; D is possibly TRBD2 (5 bases). Trimming left V 7 bases short and J 5 bases short, with 14 bases between. CDR3 length: 13 residues. The V gene's germline CDR1 is SGHTA and CDR2 FQGNSA. The CDR3 sequence: CASTTIRGETQYF. In DNA, the CDR3 is TGTGCCAGCACCACGATACGAGGGGAGACCCAGTACTTC. The full variable domain, completed using reference TRBV7-2 and TRBJ2-5, is GAGVSQSPSNKVTEKGKDVELRCDPISGHTALYWYRQSLGQGLEFLIYFQGNSAPDKSGLPSDRFSAERTGGSVSTLTIQRTQQEDSAVYLCASTTIRGETQYFGPGTRLLVL.

J is TRBJ1-5 and V is TRBV7-2, with a possible D match to TRBD1 (6 bases). Trimming left V 3 bases short and J 9 bases short, with 15 bases between. Germline V gene sequence: CDR1 SGHTA, CDR2 FQGNSA. This CDR3 has 14 amino acids. As DNA, the CDR3 is TGTGCCAGCAGCTTCTTGAGGGGGGGCTTGCCCCAGCATTTT. The encoded protein is CASSFLRGGLPQHF.

The chain uses TRBV5-1 and TRBJ2-3; 13 bases are shared with TRBD2. The length of the CDR3 is 17 residues. Germline V lookup: CDR1 SGHRS, CDR2 YFSETQ. V gave up 2 bases and J gave up 4 bases; unmatched junction bases: 7. CDR3 bases: TGCGCCAGCAGCTTCGGTTGGACTAGCGGGAGTTCAGATACGCAGTATTTT. It is translated as CASSFGWTSGSSDTQYF.

The chain is built from TRBV7-9 and TRBJ1-2; a possible D gene is TRBD1 (6 bases). The germline V gene encodes CDR1 SEHNR and CDR2 FQNEAQ (reference sequence). This CDR3 spans 15 amino acids. Trimming cost V 5 bases and J 5 bases, with 18 bases left between them. In DNA, the CDR3 is TGTGCCAGCAGCCAAGGGACATCGGGGTGGTATGGCTACACCTTC. It translates to CASSQGTSGWYGYTF.

This rearrangement joins TRBV6-6 to TRBJ1-5; no clear D. This CDR3 has 12 amino acids. Germline CDR1 reads MNHNY; CDR2 reads SVGAGI (reference sequence). With 8 bases removed from V and 3 bases from J, the gap between germline ends came to 8 bases. The CDR3 region is CASSAPNQPQHF. The CDR3 region has the DNA TGTGCCAGCTCTGCGCCCAATCAGCCCCAGCATTTT.

The V call is TRBV4-3, the J call TRBJ2-5; 7 nucleotides agree with TRBD1. Unmatched junction bases numbered 9, after V lost 4 bases and J lost 4 bases. The CDR3 is 15 residues long. In germline, CDR1 is LGHNA, CDR2 YSLEER. DNA of the CDR3: TGCGCCAGCAGCCCTGACAGGGCGTGGGGAGAGACCCAGTACTTC. Translated: CASSPDRAWGETQYF.

V gene TRBV19 combines with J gene TRBJ1-4; D is uncertain. V was clipped by 2 bases and J by 3 bases, with 10 bases between them. Germline assignment: CDR1 LNHDA and CDR2 SQIVND (reference sequence). This CDR3 has 15 residues. CDR3 sequence reads: CASSISGAANEKLFF. CDR3 in DNA: TGTGCCAGTAGTATAAGCGGTGCGGCTAATGAAAAACTGTTTTTT.

The rearrangement uses TRBV6-5 and TRBJ2-7, with TRBD1 matching over 7 bases. The CDR3 extends over 12 amino acids. V was clipped by 8 bases and J by 6 bases; unmatched bases: 7. Germline assignment: CDR1 MNHEY and CDR2 SVGAGI. The CDR3 DNA reads TGTGCCAGCGGGCCTAGGGGGCTCGAGCAGTACTTC. Encoded protein: CASGPRGLEQYF.

The chain recombines TRBV14 with TRBJ2-4; D gene uncertain. V shed 4 bases and J shed 10 bases, with 11 bases lying between them. CDR1 and CDR2 (germline): SGHDN, FVKESK. The CDR3 is 12 amino acids. CDR3 bases: TGTGCCAGCAGCCCCGAGAGGAATATTCAGTACTTC. It is translated as CASSPERNIQYF.

CDR3 sequence: CASPGTGVSGANVLTF. The CDR3 bases are TGTGCCAGTCCCGGGACAGGGGTTTCCGGGGCCAACGTCCTGACTTTC. This rearrangement joins TRBV27 to TRBJ2-6; TRBD1 agrees at 10 bases. V was pared by 9 bases and J by 4 bases, with 9 bases of the junction left unmatched. Germline V gives CDR1 MNHEY, CDR2 SMNVEV (reference sequence). The CDR3 consists of 16 residues.

The CDR3 nucleotides read TGCGCCAGCAGCCCGGCGGACTCTGGAAACACCATATATTTT. Amino acids: CASSPADSGNTIYF. The chain is built from TRBV5-1 and TRBJ1-3; no clear D. This CDR3 is built from 14 residues. Trimming stripped 4 bases from V and 0 bases from J, with 8 bases between. Per germline, CDR1 SGHRS and CDR2 YFSETQ.

The V call is TRBV25-1, the J call TRBJ2-5, with D possibly being TRBD1 (6 bases). CDR1 and CDR2 from the germline V gene are MGHDK and SYGVNS. The CDR3 runs 15 residues. Deletions cut 1 base from V and 0 bases from J, with 9 bases between. Here the CDR3 DNA reads TGTGCCAGCAGTGAATTAGGGGACAACCAAGAGACCCAGTACTTC. The encoded protein is CASSELGDNQETQYF.

V gene TRBV5-6 combines with J gene TRBJ1-5; D is possibly TRBD1 (6 bases). Germline lookup yields CDR1 SGHDT and CDR2 YYEEEE. Trimming stripped 5 bases from V and 7 bases from J, with 16 bases between. The CDR3 covers 14 residues. In nucleotides, the CDR3 is TGTGCCAGCAGTAGGAACAGGGTCCGGCAGCCCCAGCATTTT. Its protein is CASSRNRVRQPQHF.

The chain couples TRBV4-2 to TRBJ2-6; 10 positions agree with TRBD2. Per germline, CDR1 LGHNA and CDR2 YNFKEQ. The CDR3 contains 14 residues. The trim removed 2 bases at V and 14 bases at J, leaving 6 bases unmatched. Here the CDR3 DNA reads TGTGCCAGCAGCCAACCGGGACTAGCGTCCCTCCTGACTTTC. Protein sequence: CASSQPGLASLLTF.

The rearrangement links TRBV27 to TRBJ1-2, with a weak D call TRBD1 (5 bases). V lost 10 bases and J 6 bases, leaving 12 bases between the germline ends. Per germline, CDR1 MNHEY and CDR2 SMNVEV (reference sequence). The CDR3 totals 11 residues. CDR3 loop: CATWWGHGYTF. DNA of the CDR3: TGTGCCACATGGTGGGGCCATGGCTACACCTTC.

The genes are TRBV6-4 and TRBJ2-2; TRBD2 agrees at 7 bases. This CDR3 contains 16 residues. Germline V lookup: CDR1 MRHNA, CDR2 SNTAGT. V lost 4 bases and J lost 3; bases outside the gene matches: 8. This chain's CDR3 is CASSVRRELHTGELFF. The DNA of the CDR3 is TGTGCCAGCAGTGTCCGGCGGGAGCTACACACCGGGGAGCTGTTTTTT.

Here the CDR3 DNA reads TGCGCCAGCAGTTTAACCCCTCAAGCTGGGACCCAGTACTTC. Translation gives CASSLTPQAGTQYF. The chain links TRBV5-1 to TRBJ2-5; D is uncertain. CDR1 and CDR2 (germline): SGHRS, YFSETQ. The CDR3 is 14 amino acids. Trimming removed 5 bases at V and 7 bases at J, with 18 bases between.

The genes are TRBV18 and TRBJ2-7; D is possibly TRBD1 (6 bases). Per the germline V gene, CDR1 is KGHSH and CDR2 is LQKENI. This CDR3 is 17 amino acids long. V was shortened by 1 base and J by 0 bases, with 16 bases between the two germline ends. The chain's CDR3 is CASSPLTGSRFSYEQYF. CDR3 in DNA: TGTGCCAGCTCACCACTCACAGGGAGCCGATTCTCCTACGAGCAGTACTTC. The variable domain in full, completed from reference TRBV18 and TRBJ2-7, reads NAGVMQNPRHLVRRRGQEARLRCSPMKGHSHVYWYRQLPEEGLKFMVYLQKENIIDESGMPKERFSAEFPKEGPSILRIQQVVRGDSAAYFCASSPLTGSRFSYEQYFGPGTRLTVT.

The chain uses TRBV29-1 and TRBJ2-1; 13 nucleotides line up with TRBD2. J gave up 6 bases and V 3 bases, and 5 bases lay outside the gene matches. This CDR3 contains 15 residues. The V gene's germline CDR1 is SQVTM and CDR2 ANQGSEA. The CDR3 reads CSVEGGLAGSNEQFF. The CDR3 nucleotides read TGCAGCGTTGAGGGGGGACTAGCGGGATCCAATGAGCAGTTCTTC.

The chain recombines TRBV28 with TRBJ2-3; the D gene is possibly TRBD1 (5 bases). This CDR3 region has 14 residues. The V end was cut by 2 bases, the J end by 0 bases, with 6 bases between. Germline CDR1 reads MDHEN; CDR2 reads SYDVKM. CDR3 in amino acids: CASSLTGSTDTQYF. CDR3 DNA sequence: TGTGCCAGCAGTTTAACAGGCAGCACAGATACGCAGTATTTT.

This chain uses TRBV27 with TRBJ1-1; 7 bases are a match to TRBD1. Losses at the gene ends were 4 bases for V and 3 bases for J; bases not matched to a gene: 8. Germline values: CDR1 MNHEY, CDR2 SMNVEV (reference sequence). The CDR3 totals 15 residues. The CDR3: CASSSARQGDTEAFF. CDR3 bases: TGTGCCAGCAGTTCCGCGAGACAGGGAGACACTGAAGCTTTCTTT.